The clone carrying this TCR beta chain came up a few times. Its specificity is not known. This record belongs to a study of response to subunit inactivated influenza vaccine. TCRdb redid the calling of the RT-PCR reads with MiXCR, one entry per CDR3 protein. The table includes 750,000 to 850,000 distinct CDR3 sequences, around 20% detected once. The germline V and J ends were trimmed by 5 bases and 3 bases, with 7 bases remaining between them. CDR3 length equals 12 residues. Germline loops: CDR1 SGHTA, CDR2 FQGNSA. The study, taken as a whole, reports: New T cells are recruited in small numbers by each seasonal influenza vaccination, according to the authors' suggestion.

Material: PBMCs from blood, obtained roughly 5 days after vaccination. The chain links TRBV7-2 to TRBJ1-1, with D unresolved. The source of this sequence is a man aged 50 to 60 who received an inactivated influenza vaccine. DNA of the CDR3: TGTGCCAGCAGCCTGCACGACACTGAAGCTTTCTTT. Its translation is CASSLHDTEAFF. The full variable domain, completed using reference TRBV7-2 and TRBJ1-1, is GAGVSQSPSNKVTEKGKDVELRCDPISGHTALYWYRQSLGQGLEFLIYFQGNSAPDKSGLPSDRFSAERTGGSVSTLTIQRTQQEDSAVYLCASSLHDTEAFFGQGTRLTVV.